Sequencing of this T cell receptor beta chain was carried out in a study of response to subunit inactivated influenza vaccine. Points from the study as a whole: Authors suggested each seasonal influenza vaccination recruits few new T cells.

TCRdb reprocessed the RT-PCR reads via MiXCR and lists one record per CDR3 protein. This sample has almost 250,000 distinct CDR3 sequences, with 9.5% to 15% found just once. V dropped 3 bases and J dropped 2 bases, with 19 bases sitting between them. The CDR3 covers 16 residues. The V gene's germline CDR1 is DFQATT and CDR2 SNEGSKA (reference sequence). Concerning this clonotype itself: Its target is unknown.

The sequence came from a man aged 50 to 60 who received an inactivated influenza vaccine. The rearrangement joins TRBV20-1 to TRBJ1-2; D ambiguous. The sequencing used non-naive T cells sorted from PBMCs, collected around 15 days before vaccination. CDR3 DNA: TGCAGTGCTAGGTTAACCTTTGGCGGAGGAAACTATGGCTACACCTTC. This encodes CSARLTFGGGNYGYTF.